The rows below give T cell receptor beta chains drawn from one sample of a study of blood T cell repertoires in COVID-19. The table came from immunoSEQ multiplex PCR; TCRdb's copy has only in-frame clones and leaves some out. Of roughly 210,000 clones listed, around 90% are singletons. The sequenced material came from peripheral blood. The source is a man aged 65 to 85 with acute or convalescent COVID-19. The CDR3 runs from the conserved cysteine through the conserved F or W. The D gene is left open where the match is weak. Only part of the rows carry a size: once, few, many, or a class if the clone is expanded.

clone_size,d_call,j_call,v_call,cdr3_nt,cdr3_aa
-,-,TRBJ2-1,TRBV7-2,TGTGCCAGCAGCCCGGGGGTCAGAGGTGAGCAGTTCTTC,CASSPGVRGEQFF
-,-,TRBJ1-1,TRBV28,TGTGCCAGCACCCAGTTAACTGAAGCTTTCTTT,CASTQLTEAFF
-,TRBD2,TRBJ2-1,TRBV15,TGTGCCACCAGCAGTCCTGTGGCTAGCGGGGGGGTGGGCAATGAGCAGTTCTTC,CATSSPVASGGVGNEQFF
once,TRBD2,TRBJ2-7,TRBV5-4,TGTGCCAGCAGCTTGGGTGGGCGACTAGCGGACTCCTACGAGCAGTACTTC,CASSLGGRLADSYEQYF
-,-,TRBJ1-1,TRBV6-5,TGTGCCAGCAGGATCGGCGGGGGCGGGACTGAAGCTTTCTTT,CASRIGGGGTEAFF
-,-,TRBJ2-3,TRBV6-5,TGTGCCAGCATCAAATTCCAGGGGAGCGATACGCAGTATTTT,CASIKFQGSDTQYF
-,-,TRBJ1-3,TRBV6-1,TGTGCCAGCAAGGAGGAGGGGATCTCTGGAAACACCATATATTTT,CASKEEGISGNTIYF
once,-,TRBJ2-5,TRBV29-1,TGCAGCGCCAATGACCCACTAGGTCCGTACTTC,CSANDPLGPYF
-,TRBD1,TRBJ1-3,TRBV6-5,TGTGCCAGCAACCGGGACAGGGGTGGAAACACCATATATTTT,CASNRDRGGNTIYF
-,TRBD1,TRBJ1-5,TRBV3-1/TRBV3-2,TGTGCCAGCAGCCAAGCGACAGGGAGTAGCAATCAGCCCCAGCATTTT,CASSQATGSSNQPQHF
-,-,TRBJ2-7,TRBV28,TGTGCCAGCAGTGGTGTACAGGGATATTACGAGCAGTACTTC,CASSGVQGYYEQYF
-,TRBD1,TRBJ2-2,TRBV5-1,TGCGCCAGCAGCTTGCAGGGGGCGCAAGTCACCGGGGAGCTGTTTTTT,CASSLQGAQVTGELFF
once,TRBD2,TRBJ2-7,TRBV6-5,TGTGCCAGCAGTCCCAGGACTAGCGGGAGGGGCGAGCAGTACTTC,CASSPRTSGRGEQYF
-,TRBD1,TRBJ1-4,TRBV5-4,TGTGCCAGCTCCCGGGACAGAACTAATGAAAAACTGTTTTTT,CASSRDRTNEKLFF
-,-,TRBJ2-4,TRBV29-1,TGCAGCGTTTCCTCGGGACACTTCGGGAAAAACATTCAGTACTTC,CSVSSGHFGKNIQYF
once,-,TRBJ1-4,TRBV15,TGTGCCACCAGCAGCCTACACCTAGCTTTTAATCGTAATCAACTGTTTTTT,CATSSLHLAFNRNQLFF
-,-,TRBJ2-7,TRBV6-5,TGTGCCAGCAGTAGGGACACGATGAGCTCCTACGAGCAGTACTTC,CASSRDTMSSYEQYF
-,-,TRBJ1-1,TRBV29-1,TGCAGCGTTAAAGCTCCAGGGGAGGGGACTGAAGCTTTCTTT,CSVKAPGEGTEAFF
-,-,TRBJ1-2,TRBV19,TGTGCCAGTAGTCCAAGACAGCGTCTTAACTATGGCTACACCTTC,CASSPRQRLNYGYTF
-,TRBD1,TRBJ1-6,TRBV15,TGTGCCACCAGCGCTCTACTAGGGACAGCCGGGGGTGGTTCACCCCTCCACTTT,CATSALLGTAGGGSPLHF
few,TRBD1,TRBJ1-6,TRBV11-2,TGTGCCAGCAGCCTCGACAGGGTGTATTCACCCCTCCACTTT,CASSLDRVYSPLHF
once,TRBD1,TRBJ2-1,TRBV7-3,TGTGCCAGCAGCCGAGGGACAGGGGGTCGTGAGCAGTTCTTC,CASSRGTGGREQFF
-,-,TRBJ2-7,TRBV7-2,TGTGCCAGCAGCTTAGGGCAGGGCGGCCACGAGCAGTACTTC,CASSLGQGGHEQYF
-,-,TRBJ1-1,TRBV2,TGTGCCAGCAGTGAAAGGCGGATGGCGTATACTGAAGCTTTCTTT,CASSERRMAYTEAFF
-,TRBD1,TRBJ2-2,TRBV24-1,TGTGCCACCCAAGCGCAGGGGGCCACCGGGGAGCTGTTTTTT,CATQAQGATGELFF
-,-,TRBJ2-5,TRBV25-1,TGTGCCAGCAGTGTCTCCTTAGTATATGGAGAGACCCAGTACTTC,CASSVSLVYGETQYF
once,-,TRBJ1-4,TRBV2,TGTGCCAGCAGTGGGAACGGACAGTCGGGTGAAAAACTGTTTTTT,CASSGNGQSGEKLFF
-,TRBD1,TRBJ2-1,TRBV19,TGTGCCAGTAGTCGAGACAGGGGTGATGAGCAGTTCTTC,CASSRDRGDEQFF
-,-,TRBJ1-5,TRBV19,TGTGCCAGTAGTATGAGTGTGGGTGGAGGCAATCAGCCCCAGCATTTT,CASSMSVGGGNQPQHF
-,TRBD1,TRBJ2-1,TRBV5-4,TGTGCCAGCAGCTTGTCGACAGGGGGAAATGAGCAGTTCTTC,CASSLSTGGNEQFF
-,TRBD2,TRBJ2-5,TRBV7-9,TGTGCCAGCAGCTTAAGGTCTAGCGGGAGTGAGACCCAGTACTTC,CASSLRSSGSETQYF
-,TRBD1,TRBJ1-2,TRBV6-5,TGTGCCAGCAGTTATTCGGGACAGGCGAACTATGGCTACACCTTC,CASSYSGQANYGYTF
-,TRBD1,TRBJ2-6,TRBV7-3,TGTGCCAGCAGCTTATTCCCCACAACACCGGGACAGGGTTATACTGGGGCCAACGTCCTGACTTTC,CASSLFPTTPGQGYTGANVLTF
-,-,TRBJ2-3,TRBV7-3,TGTGCCAGCAGCTTAGGGGCGGGGATAGGGGGCAGTGGAGATACGCAGTATTTT,CASSLGAGIGGSGDTQYF
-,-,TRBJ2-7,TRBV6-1,TGTGCCAGCAGTGAAGGCCCAGGGTATTACGAGCAGTACTTC,CASSEGPGYYEQYF
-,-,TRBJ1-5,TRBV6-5,TGTGCCAGCAGACAGGTCAATCAGCCCCAGCATTTT,CASRQVNQPQHF
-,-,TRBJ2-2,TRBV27,TGTGCCAGCAGTTTTTCCCCCCAGGCCGGGGAGCTGTTTTTT,CASSFSPQAGELFF
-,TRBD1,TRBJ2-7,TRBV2,TGTGCCAGCTCCCGGACAGGGTACGAGCAGTACTTC,CASSRTGYEQYF
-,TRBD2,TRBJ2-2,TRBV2,TGTGCCAGCAAAAGCGACCTAGCGGGGATACTCACCGGGGAGCTGTTTTTT,CASKSDLAGILTGELFF
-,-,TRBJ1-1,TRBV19,TGTGCCAGTAGTAGGGACATAGTGAACACTGAAGCTTTCTTT,CASSRDIVNTEAFF
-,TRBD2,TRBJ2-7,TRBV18,TGTGCCAGCTCGGTGGGACTAGCGGGGAACTACGAGCAGTACTTC,CASSVGLAGNYEQYF
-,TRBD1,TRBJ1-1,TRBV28,TGTGCCAGCACCCGCAATTGGGGGACAGCAGCTTTCTTT,CASTRNWGTAAFF
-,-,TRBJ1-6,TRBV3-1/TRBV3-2,TGTGCCAGCAGCCCAGGCTGGGCGAGCTCCTATAATTCACCCCTCCACTTT,CASSPGWASSYNSPLHF
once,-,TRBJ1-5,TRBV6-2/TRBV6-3,TGTGCCAGCAGTTACAGCGCTCTTAGCAATCAGCCCCAGCATTTT,CASSYSALSNQPQHF
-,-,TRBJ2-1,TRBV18,TGTGCCAGCTCACCACCCTCGGGAGGGCCAGGGGGGGAGCAGTTCTTC,CASSPPSGGPGGEQFF
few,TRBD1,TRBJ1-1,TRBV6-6,TGTGCCAGCAGTCACCAGGGGGTTCTGGGGACTGAAGCTTTCTTT,CASSHQGVLGTEAFF
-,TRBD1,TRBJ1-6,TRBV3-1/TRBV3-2,TGTGCCAGCAGCAACGGACAGGGGGGAAATTCACCCCTCCACTTT,CASSNGQGGNSPLHF
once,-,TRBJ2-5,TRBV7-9,TGTGCCAGCAGCTTTCCCCCGGAGACCCAGTACTTC,CASSFPPETQYF
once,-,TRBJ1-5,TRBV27,TGTGCCAGCGGTTGGGAGGGCAATCAGCCCCAGCATTTT,CASGWEGNQPQHF
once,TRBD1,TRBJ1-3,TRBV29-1,TGCAGCATTCGAAAACAGGGGAGCTCTGGAAACACCATATATTTT,CSIRKQGSSGNTIYF
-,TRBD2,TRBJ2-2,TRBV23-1,TGCGCCAGCAGTCATCTATGTCGGCGGGAGGGAAAAGACACCGGGGAGCTGTTTTTT,CASSHLCRREGKDTGELFF
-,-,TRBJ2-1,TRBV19,TGTGCCAGTAGTAAGGGGGTGGCCTTGAATGAGCAGTTCTTC,CASSKGVALNEQFF
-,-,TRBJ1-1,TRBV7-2,TGTGCCAGCAGCTCCCAAACTCTGAACACTGAAGCTTTCTTT,CASSSQTLNTEAFF